The rows below give T cell receptor beta chains drawn from one sample of a study of breast tumors, draining lymph nodes, adjacent tissues. Via MiXCR, TCRdb re-called the multiplex PCR reads, giving one row per CDR3 protein. The sample records fewer than 250,000 distinct CDR3 sequences, approximately 30% being singletons. The specimen sequenced was axillary lymph node tissue. These receptors were obtained from a female donor with breast cancer. Some clones in this sample may be carry-over from other donors' samples. Each CDR3 is given with its conserved first and last residue. Clone size is not always given. Where it is, it says once, few, many or a class for expanded clones.

>once|TRBV24-1
CATSAFRPYSNQPQHF
>NA|TRBV20-1
CSARGDRGNQPQYF
>NA|TRBV7-6
CASSIGLAGETQYF
>many|TRBV2
CASNSGGTNFEQYF
>few|TRBV5-4
CASSFSGDRGLAIQYF
>NA|TRBV19
CASRSAGTIELFF
>many|TRBV20-1
CSARSANVYSNQPQHF
>many|TRBV2
CASSSLGANTGELFF
>NA|TRBV29-1
CSVPYTGLADKETQYF
>many|TRBV18
CASTPRGADTQYF
>many|TRBV7-9
CASESGRDTQYF
>many|TRBV2
CASTLDNEQYF
>many|TRBV7-3
CASSRRTTDTQYF
>many|TRBV7-8
CASSLAGTGHNEQFF
>many|TRBV20-1
CSARDLTQRQVGVGGYTF
>many|TRBV19
CASSISDSNQPQHF
>many|TRBV24-1
CATSDFSGAGKETQYF
>many|TRBV12-3/TRBV12-4
CASSLVTSGNIQYF
>few|TRBV20-1
CSASKPRAANTEAFF
>many|TRBV20-1
CSAPTALRETQYF
>many|TRBV20-1
CSARGGGGIFETQYF
>NA|TRBV5-4
CASSPGLAGGVIVGEQFF
>many|TRBV24-1
CATSDHGRGQGEAFF
>many|TRBV3-1
CASSQAGAETQYF
>NA|TRBV12-3/TRBV12-4
CASRYGSTTNEKLFF
>once|TRBV7-2
CASSWEQAGGYTF
>many|TRBV20-1
CSANTGTFYNEQFF
>many|TRBV15
CATSKPGLSNIQYF
>many|TRBV7-2
CASSPGWPSQYF
>many|TRBV10-3
CAISESLDSGRQYF
>NA|TRBV29-1
CSVEDPGARYNSPLHF
>many|TRBV6-5
CASSHSGYFGETQYF
>many|TRBV5-1
CASSFSSGGAPDTQYF
>many|TRBV7-9
CASSLSHTAGELFF
>many|TRBV4-3
CASSQVIEEPLHF
>NA|TRBV7-9
CASSFQGPTEAFF
>many|TRBV5-1
CASSLEWSNTGELFF
>NA|TRBV4-3
CASTHGNPEKLFF
>NA|TRBV6-4
CATSRDTFSNTGELFF
>NA|TRBV6-4
CASSSSGRGYTF
>NA|TRBV6-2/TRBV6-3
CASSYGRGVGNSPLHF
>many|TRBV30
CAWGDYSYNEQFF
>many|TRBV2
CASRRGTGTYSNQPQHF
>many|TRBV4-1
CASSRDQGLLYYGYTF
>many|TRBV2
CASRRTSGRQNNEQFF
>many|TRBV5-8
CASSWRGNNQPQHF
>many|TRBV5-1
CASSFSARGVDEQFF
>many|TRBV10-3
CAISPTSVGSEQYF
>many|TRBV19
CASSLRGTSGRTDTQYF
>NA|TRBV18
CASSPPSGERQPQHF
>many|TRBV24-1
CATSLAGANTGELFF
>NA|TRBV12-3/TRBV12-4
CASSLGTAEYF
>NA|TRBV3-1
CASSQGLAGGPGDTQYF